The 15 T cell receptor beta chains given below trace back to one sample, sequenced in a study of cytomegalovirus exposure and HLA in healthy donors. PCR was performed using 60 Vbeta and 13 Jbeta primers. Data came from immunoSEQ multiplex PCR; TCRdb stores just in-frame clones and leaves some out. Among approximately 120,000 clones listed, roughly 80% were seen once. The specimen sequenced was PBMCs. These receptors all stem from a man over 45 in good health and CMV-seronegative.

The J gene is TRBJ1-1, the V gene TRBV9, with D perhaps TRBD1 (6 bases). Deletions cut 0 bases from V and 5 bases from J, with 11 bases between. The CDR3 extends over 14 amino acids. The germline CDR1 and CDR2 sequences are SGDLS and YYNGEE. CDR3 DNA: TGTGCCAGCAGCGTAGGGACCCAGGGGACTGAAGCTTTCTTT. Protein: CASSVGTQGTEAFF.

Only one count was recorded for this clone. The CDR3 sequence is CASSLSRNQPQHF. The CDR3 DNA reads as TGTGCCAGCAGTTTAAGCAGGAATCAGCCCCAGCATTTT. The J gene is TRBJ1-5, the V gene TRBV28; D not resolved. The CDR3 totals 13 residues. V was pared by 2 bases and J by 4 bases, with 6 bases between. CDR1 is MDHEN, CDR2 SYDVKM, per germline.

The chain is built from TRBV6-5 and TRBJ1-5; a weak D match, TRBD1 (5 bases). V was cut by 10 bases and J by 9 bases, with 16 bases left in between. This CDR3 comprises 12 residues. In germline, CDR1 is MNHEY, CDR2 SVGAGI. CDR3 DNA: TGTGCCACCAGGGAGGGCTCGGGGCCCCAGCATTTT. It yields the protein CATREGSGPQHF.

The sample holds a few counts of this clone. The rearrangement uses TRBV6-5 and TRBJ2-5; 9 bases map to TRBD1. Germline V gene data show CDR1 as MNHEY and CDR2 as SVGAGI. The CDR3 consists of 13 residues. V shed 8 bases, J shed 3 bases, and the junction held 4 bases outside the gene matches. The CDR3 DNA sequence: TGTGCCAGCGATTGGACAGGGGAAGAGACCCAGTACTTC. Amino acid sequence: CASDWTGEETQYF.

V usage is TRBV7-9 and J usage is TRBJ2-7; D perhaps matches TRBD1 (6 bases). CDR3 length: 12 residues. Germline CDR1 is SEHNR and CDR2 is FQNEAQ (reference sequence). Trimming removed 5 bases from V and 5 bases from J, with 10 bases in between. The CDR3 sequence is CASSPGQNEQYF. In DNA form, the CDR3 reads TGTGCCAGCAGCCCTGGACAGAACGAGCAGTACTTC.

The chain recombines TRBV4-1 with TRBJ1-1; 7 nucleotides match TRBD1. The ends lost 0 bases at V and 1 base at J; junction bases unmatched: 17. CDR3 size: 20 residues. Germline CDR1 and CDR2: MGHRA and YSYEKL. In DNA, the CDR3 is TGCGCCAGCAGCCAAGATTCCCGGACGGGCAGGGGGTGGCCGAACACTGAAGCTTTCTTT. This codes for CASSQDSRTGRGWPNTEAFF.

This sequence joins TRBV7-2 and TRBJ1-5, with a tentative D call TRBD1 (6 bases). Germline loops: CDR1 SGHTA, CDR2 FQGNSA. There are 15 residues in the CDR3. Between the trimmed V and J ends, which lost 3 bases and 4 bases, there was a span of 13 bases. The CDR3 nucleotides are TGTGCCAGCAGCTTGATCACAGGGTCTAATCAGCCCCAGCATTTT. It is translated as CASSLITGSNQPQHF.

The count of this clone is one. The chain is built from TRBV6-6 and TRBJ2-5; D gene ambiguous. Trimming pared 6 bases from V and 5 bases from J, leaving 13 bases between. Germline-derived CDR1 and CDR2 are MNHNY and SVGAGI (reference sequence). The CDR3 runs 13 residues. The CDR3 coding sequence is TGTGCCAGCAGCGGGTCTGAGGTGGAGACCCAGTACTTC. Translating gives CASSGSEVETQYF.

A few counts support this clone. The genes are TRBV28 and TRBJ2-1, with a possible D match to TRBD1 (6 bases). CDR1 and CDR2 from the germline V gene are MDHEN and SYDVKM. V dropped 5 bases and J dropped 2 bases, with 19 bases sitting between them. The CDR3 is 17 amino acids. This CDR3 reads CASSPFFRDTTYNEQFF. CDR3 coding DNA: TGTGCCAGCAGTCCCTTTTTCCGGGACACTACCTACAATGAGCAGTTCTTC. The whole variable domain, remainder taken from reference TRBV28 and TRBJ2-1, is DVKVTQSSRYLVKRTGEKVFLECVQDMDHENMFWYRQDPGLGLRLIYFSYDVKMKEKGDIPEGYSVSREKKERFSLILESASTNQTSMYLCASSPFFRDTTYNEQFFGPGTRLTVL.

The chain links TRBV6-5 to TRBJ2-7, with a tentative D call TRBD1 (5 bases). V lost 7 bases to trimming and J lost 3 bases, with 13 bases between them. Germline V CDR1 and CDR2: MNHEY, SVGAGI. The CDR3 has 13 amino acids. The CDR3 region is CASKPDSHYEQYF. CDR3 DNA sequence: TGTGCCAGCAAACCCGACAGCCACTACGAGCAGTACTTC.

The chain uses TRBV6-5 and TRBJ1-5, with D possibly TRBD1 on 5 matching bases. V dropped 8 bases and J dropped 4 bases, with 15 bases sitting between them. The CDR3 loop spans 14 amino acids. Germline-derived CDR1 and CDR2 are MNHEY and SVGAGI. In nucleotides, the CDR3 is TGTGCCAGCGCAGTGCTGGGGGGAAATCAGCCCCAGCATTTT. Residues: CASAVLGGNQPQHF.

The genes are TRBV4-3 and TRBJ2-3, with TRBD2 matching 13 bases. The CDR3 spans 18 residues. CDR1 LGHNA and CDR2 YSLEER come from the germline V gene. Trimming cost V 0 bases and J 5 bases; bases outside gene matches: 8. The CDR3 nucleotides read TGCGCCAGCAGCCAAGACCTAACTAGCGGGAGGGTGGGAGATACGCAGTATTTT. This codes for CASSQDLTSGRVGDTQYF.

This chain links TRBV19 with TRBJ1-4; D call uncertain. CDR3 length: 15 amino acids. CDR1 and CDR2 (germline): LNHDA, SQIVND (reference sequence). Trimming took off 5 bases at V and 5 bases at J, with 15 bases between the two ends. The CDR3 reads CASSPRGGRNEKLFF. Here the CDR3 DNA reads TGTGCCAGTAGTCCCCGTGGCGGGCGAAATGAAAAACTGTTTTTT. The whole variable domain, remainder taken from reference TRBV19 and TRBJ1-4, is DGGITQSPKYLFRKEGQNVTLSCEQNLNHDAMYWYRQDPGQGLRLIYYSQIVNDFQKGDIAEGYSVSREKKESFPLTVTSAQKNPTAFYLCASSPRGGRNEKLFFGSGTQLSVL.

The chain joins TRBV10-2 to TRBJ2-6, with a tentative D call TRBD2 (6 bases). From germline, CDR1 is WSHSY and CDR2 SAAADI. V shed 10 bases and J shed 0 bases, with 19 bases lying between them. This CDR3 is built from 17 residues. The CDR3 DNA sequence: TGCGCCACCATTAGAGGGACTCCCGGCTCTGGGGCCAACGTCCTGACTTTC. Translating gives CATIRGTPGSGANVLTF.

This clone was seen a single time. V usage is TRBV11-2 and J usage is TRBJ2-6, with D possibly TRBD2 on 6 matching bases. V was pared by 5 bases and J by 4 bases, with 12 bases between. Germline CDR1 is SGHAT and CDR2 is FQNNGV. There are 15 residues in the CDR3. The CDR3 DNA sequence: TGTGCCAGCAGCCGCCTAGCGATCGGGGCCAACGTCCTGACTTTC. Amino acids: CASSRLAIGANVLTF. The full variable domain, its missing parts supplied by reference TRBV11-2 and TRBJ2-6, is EAGVAQSPRYKIIEKRQSVAFWCNPISGHATLYWYQQILGQGPKLLIQFQNNGVVDDSQLPKDRFSAERLKGVDSTLKIQPAKLEDSAVYLCASSRLAIGANVLTFGAGSRLTVL.